Sequencing of this TCR beta chain was carried out in a study of a mutant IDH1 vaccine in newly diagnosed glioma. Overall study context: Treated patients were about 60% male, roughly 40% female, mean age 40.4 years. At week 47 came visit V13, while visit V12 had come at week 35. Earlier care involved radiotherapy, temozolomide, or both, and the majority received both.

On this clone itself: Its cognate antigen is unknown.

V lost 5 bases, J lost 3 bases, and 11 bases lay in between. CDR1 is ENHRY, CDR2 SYGVKD, per germline. The length of the CDR3 is 14 residues. The sample's time point: week 35, safety follow-up. Topical imiquimod was applied with each vaccine dose, which held 300 ug of mutant IDH1 20-mer peptide. The protocol was immunoSEQ multiplex PCR, while the TCRdb copy is restricted to in-frame clones and leaves out a portion. Of about 69,000 clones listed, around nine tenths are singletons. The sequences come from PBMCs, collected from a glioma patient whose treatment included an IDH1 peptide vaccine. The gene calls are TRBV10-3 and TRBJ2-1; D not certain. The TCR originated in a man aged 30-40 years with glioma. This CDR3 is CAISFSDLYNEQFF. In nucleotides, the CDR3 is TGTGCCATCAGTTTTTCGGATCTCTACAATGAGCAGTTCTTC.